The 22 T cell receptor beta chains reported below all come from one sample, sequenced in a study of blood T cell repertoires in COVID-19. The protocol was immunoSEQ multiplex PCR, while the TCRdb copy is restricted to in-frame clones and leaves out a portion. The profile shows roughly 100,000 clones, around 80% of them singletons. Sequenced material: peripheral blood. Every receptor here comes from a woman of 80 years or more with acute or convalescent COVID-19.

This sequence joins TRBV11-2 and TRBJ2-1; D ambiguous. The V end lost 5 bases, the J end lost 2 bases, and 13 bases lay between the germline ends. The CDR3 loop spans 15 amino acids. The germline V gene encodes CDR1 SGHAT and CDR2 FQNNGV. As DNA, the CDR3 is TGTGCCAGCAGCAGAGAGGATTTGCCCTACAATGAGCAGTTCTTC. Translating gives CASSREDLPYNEQFF.

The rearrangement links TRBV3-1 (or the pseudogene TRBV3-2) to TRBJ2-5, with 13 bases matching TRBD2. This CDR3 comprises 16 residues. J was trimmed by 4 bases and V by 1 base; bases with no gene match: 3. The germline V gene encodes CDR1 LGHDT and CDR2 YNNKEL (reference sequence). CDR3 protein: CASSQGTSGRLETQYF. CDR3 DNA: TGTGCCAGCAGCCAAGGGACTAGCGGGAGATTAGAGACCCAGTACTTC.

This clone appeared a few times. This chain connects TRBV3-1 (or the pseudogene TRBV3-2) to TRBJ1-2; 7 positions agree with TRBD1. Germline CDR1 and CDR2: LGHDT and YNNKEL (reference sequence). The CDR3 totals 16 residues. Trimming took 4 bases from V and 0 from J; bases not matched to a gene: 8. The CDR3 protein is CASSPWAGGTNYGYTF. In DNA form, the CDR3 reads TGTGCCAGCAGCCCGTGGGCAGGGGGTACTAACTATGGCTACACCTTC.

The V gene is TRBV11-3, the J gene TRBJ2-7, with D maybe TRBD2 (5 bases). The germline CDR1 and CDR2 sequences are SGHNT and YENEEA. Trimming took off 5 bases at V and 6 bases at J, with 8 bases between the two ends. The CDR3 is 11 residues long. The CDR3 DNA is TGTGCCAGCAGCGGAGAGGGCGAGCAGTACTTC. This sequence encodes CASSGEGEQYF.

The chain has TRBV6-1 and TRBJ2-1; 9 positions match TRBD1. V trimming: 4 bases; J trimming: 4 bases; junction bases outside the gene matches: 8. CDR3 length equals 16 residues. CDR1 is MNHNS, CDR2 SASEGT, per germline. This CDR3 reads CASSALGQGKYNEQFF. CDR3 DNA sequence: TGTGCCAGCAGTGCCCTTGGACAGGGGAAATACAATGAGCAGTTCTTC.

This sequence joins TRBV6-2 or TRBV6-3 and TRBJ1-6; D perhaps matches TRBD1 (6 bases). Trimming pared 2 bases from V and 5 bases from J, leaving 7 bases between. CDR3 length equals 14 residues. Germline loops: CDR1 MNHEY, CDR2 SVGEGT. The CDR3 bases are TGTGCCAGCAGTTACGACAGGAATAATTCACCCCTCCACTTT. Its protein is CASSYDRNNSPLHF.

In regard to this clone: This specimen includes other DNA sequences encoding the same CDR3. CDR3 amino acids: CASSSRQGMNTEAFF. In DNA, the CDR3 is TGTGCCAGCAGCTCCCGACAGGGAATGAACACTGAAGCTTTCTTT. V and J are TRBV7-9 and TRBJ1-1; 7 bases match TRBD1. V lost 4 bases, J lost 0 bases, and 5 bases stayed unmatched. The germline gives CDR1 SEHNR, CDR2 FQNEAQ (reference sequence). This CDR3 spans 15 amino acids.

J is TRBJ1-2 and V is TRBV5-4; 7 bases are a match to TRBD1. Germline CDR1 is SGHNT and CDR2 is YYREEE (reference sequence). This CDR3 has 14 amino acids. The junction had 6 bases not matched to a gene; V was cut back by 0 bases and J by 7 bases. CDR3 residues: CASSLGGQSVGYTF. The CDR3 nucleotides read TGTGCCAGCAGCTTGGGGGGACAGTCGGTTGGCTACACCTTC.

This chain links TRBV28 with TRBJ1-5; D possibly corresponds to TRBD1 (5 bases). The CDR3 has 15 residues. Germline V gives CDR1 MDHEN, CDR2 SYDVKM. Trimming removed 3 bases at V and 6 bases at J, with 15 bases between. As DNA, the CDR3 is TGTGCCAGCAGTTTGGCGGGGGAGGGTCGTCAGCCCCAGCATTTT. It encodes CASSLAGEGRQPQHF. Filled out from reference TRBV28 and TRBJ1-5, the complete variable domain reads DVKVTQSSRYLVKRTGEKVFLECVQDMDHENMFWYRQDPGLGLRLIYFSYDVKMKEKGDIPEGYSVSREKKERFSLILESASTNQTSMYLCASSLAGEGRQPQHFGDGTRLSIL.

The CDR3 protein is CAGKGEGGPLNEQFF. The DNA for the CDR3 is TGTGCCGGCAAAGGGGAGGGAGGGCCTCTCAATGAGCAGTTCTTC. The V and J genes are TRBV10-3 and TRBJ2-1; 7 nucleotides match TRBD2. V gave up 11 bases and J gave up 6 bases; unmatched junction bases: 16. Germline loops: CDR1 ENHRY, CDR2 SYGVKD. CDR3 length: 15 amino acids.

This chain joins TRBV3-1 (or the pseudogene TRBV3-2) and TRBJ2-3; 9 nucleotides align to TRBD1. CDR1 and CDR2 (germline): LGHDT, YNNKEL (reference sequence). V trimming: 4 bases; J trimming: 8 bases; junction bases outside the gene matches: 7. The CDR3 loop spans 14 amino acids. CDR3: CASSRGQGGGTQYF. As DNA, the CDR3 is TGTGCCAGCAGCCGGGGACAGGGAGGTGGTACGCAGTATTTT.

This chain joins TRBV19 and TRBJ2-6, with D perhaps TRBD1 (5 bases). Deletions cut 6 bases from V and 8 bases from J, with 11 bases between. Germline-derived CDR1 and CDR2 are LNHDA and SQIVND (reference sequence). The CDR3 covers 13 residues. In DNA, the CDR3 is TGTGCCAGTAGCAACCAGGGAACCAACGTCCTGACTTTC. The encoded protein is CASSNQGTNVLTF. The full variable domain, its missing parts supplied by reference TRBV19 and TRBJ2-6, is DGGITQSPKYLFRKEGQNVTLSCEQNLNHDAMYWYRQDPGQGLRLIYYSQIVNDFQKGDIAEGYSVSREKKESFPLTVTSAQKNPTAFYLCASSNQGTNVLTFGAGSRLTVL.

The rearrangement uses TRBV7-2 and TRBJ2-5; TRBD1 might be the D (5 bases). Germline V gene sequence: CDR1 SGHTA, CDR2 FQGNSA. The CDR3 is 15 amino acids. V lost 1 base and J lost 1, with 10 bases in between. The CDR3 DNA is TGTGCCAGCAGCTTAGACGGCAGGGTCCAAGAGACCCAGTACTTC. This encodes CASSLDGRVQETQYF.

CDR3 sequence (DNA): TGCGCCAGCAGCTCTGGACAGCCTGGGGCCAACGTCCTGACTTTC. It yields the protein CASSSGQPGANVLTF. The chain couples TRBV5-1 to TRBJ2-6; TRBD1 is a possible D gene (6 bases). The CDR3 contains 15 residues. Germline CDR1 and CDR2: SGHRS and YFSETQ. V lost 3 bases and J lost 2, with 9 bases in between.

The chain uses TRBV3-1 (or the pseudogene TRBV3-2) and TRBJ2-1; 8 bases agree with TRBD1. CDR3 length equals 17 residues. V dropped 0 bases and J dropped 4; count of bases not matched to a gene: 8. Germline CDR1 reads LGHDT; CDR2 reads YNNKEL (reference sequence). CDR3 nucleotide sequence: TGTGCCAGCAGCCAAGAGGGCTCGGACAGGGATTACAATGAGCAGTTCTTC. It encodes CASSQEGSDRDYNEQFF.

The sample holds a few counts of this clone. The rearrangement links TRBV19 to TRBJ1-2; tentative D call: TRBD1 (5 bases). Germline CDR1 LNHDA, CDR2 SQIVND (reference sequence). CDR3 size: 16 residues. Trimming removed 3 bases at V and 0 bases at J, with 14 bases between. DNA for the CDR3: TGTGCCAGTAGTATTTTTGGACGGGGGGCTAACTATGGCTACACCTTC. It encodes CASSIFGRGANYGYTF. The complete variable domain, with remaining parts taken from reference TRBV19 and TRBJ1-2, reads DGGITQSPKYLFRKEGQNVTLSCEQNLNHDAMYWYRQDPGQGLRLIYYSQIVNDFQKGDIAEGYSVSREKKESFPLTVTSAQKNPTAFYLCASSIFGRGANYGYTFGSGTRLTVV.

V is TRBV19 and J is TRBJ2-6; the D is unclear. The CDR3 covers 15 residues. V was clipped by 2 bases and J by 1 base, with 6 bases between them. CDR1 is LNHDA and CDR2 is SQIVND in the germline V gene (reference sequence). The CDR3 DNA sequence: TGTGCCAGTAGTATAAGAGAATCTGGGGCCAACGTCCTGACTTTC. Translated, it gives CASSIRESGANVLTF.

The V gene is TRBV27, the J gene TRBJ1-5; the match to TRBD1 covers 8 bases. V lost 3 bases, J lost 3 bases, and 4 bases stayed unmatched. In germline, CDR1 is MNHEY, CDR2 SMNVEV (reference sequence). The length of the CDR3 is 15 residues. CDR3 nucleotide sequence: TGTGCCAGCAGTTTCGTCAGGGGGCCCAATCAGCCCCAGCATTTT. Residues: CASSFVRGPNQPQHF.

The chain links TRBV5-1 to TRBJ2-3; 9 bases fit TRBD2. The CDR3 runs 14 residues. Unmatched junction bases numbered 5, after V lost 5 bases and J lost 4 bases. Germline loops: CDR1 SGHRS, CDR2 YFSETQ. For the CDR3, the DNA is TGCGCCAGCAGGGCGGGAGGGCCACCAGATACGCAGTATTTT. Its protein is CASRAGGPPDTQYF.

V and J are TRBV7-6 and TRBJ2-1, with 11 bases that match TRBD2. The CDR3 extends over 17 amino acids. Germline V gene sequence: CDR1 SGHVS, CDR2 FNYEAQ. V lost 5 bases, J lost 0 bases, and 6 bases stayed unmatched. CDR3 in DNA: TGTGCCAGCAGCGACCCCACTAGCGGGAGCTCCTACAATGAGCAGTTCTTC. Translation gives CASSDPTSGSSYNEQFF.

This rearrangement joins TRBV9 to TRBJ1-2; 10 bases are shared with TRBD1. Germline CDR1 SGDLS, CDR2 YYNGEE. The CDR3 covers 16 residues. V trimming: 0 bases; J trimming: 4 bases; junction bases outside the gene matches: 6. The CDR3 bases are TGTGCCAGCAGCGTAGGCCCGACAGGGGGCGCCTATGGCTACACCTTC. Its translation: CASSVGPTGGAYGYTF.

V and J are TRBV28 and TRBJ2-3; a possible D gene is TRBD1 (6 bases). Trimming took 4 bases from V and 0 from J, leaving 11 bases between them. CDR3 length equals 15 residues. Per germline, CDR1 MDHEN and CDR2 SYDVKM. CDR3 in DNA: TGTGCCAGCAGTTCCGCAGGGGTAAGCACAGATACGCAGTATTTT. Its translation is CASSSAGVSTDTQYF. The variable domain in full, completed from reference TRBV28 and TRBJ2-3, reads DVKVTQSSRYLVKRTGEKVFLECVQDMDHENMFWYRQDPGLGLRLIYFSYDVKMKEKGDIPEGYSVSREKKERFSLILESASTNQTSMYLCASSSAGVSTDTQYFGPGTRLTVL.